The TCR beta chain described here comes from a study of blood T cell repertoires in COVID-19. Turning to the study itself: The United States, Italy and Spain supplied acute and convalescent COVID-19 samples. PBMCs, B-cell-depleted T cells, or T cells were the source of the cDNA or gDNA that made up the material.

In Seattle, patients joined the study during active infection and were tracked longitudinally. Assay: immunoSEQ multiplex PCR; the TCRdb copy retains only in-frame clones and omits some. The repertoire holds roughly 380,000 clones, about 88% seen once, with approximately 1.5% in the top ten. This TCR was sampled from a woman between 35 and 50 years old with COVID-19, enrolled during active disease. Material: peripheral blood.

The CDR3 loop reads CASSLTRGIPKETQYF. Written as DNA, the CDR3 is TGCGCCAGCAGCTTGACCCGGGGAATACCTAAAGAGACCCAGTACTTC. The chain couples TRBV5-1 to TRBJ2-5, with a tentative D call TRBD2 (5 bases). Germline V gives CDR1 SGHRS, CDR2 YFSETQ. Trimming removed 1 base at V and 3 bases at J, with 16 bases between. The CDR3 totals 16 residues.